The clone carrying this T cell receptor beta chain was observed at least ten times. Its antigen is currently unknown. Single cDNA molecules in the library carried unique molecular identifiers attached during preparation. Per the original data handling: Samples held a median of approximately 96,000 TCRs, range 23,224–690,600. TCRdb processed the RACE reads anew with MiXCR; each CDR3 protein has one entry. The authors' filters were not applied to this entry. The repertoire has about 50,000 distinct CDR3 sequences, about 4.5% of them found once; the top ten carry approximately 1.7%. The CDR3 length is 13 residues. The V end lost 3 bases, the J end lost 5 bases, and 8 bases lay between the germline ends. CDR1 is SGHVS, CDR2 FNYEAQ, per germline. This record comes from a study of human T cells and chemical hapten exposure. Study summary: TCR yields per sample varied mostly from small pooled library volume differences. The study, taken as a whole, reports: High-frequency TCRs, those above 1 in 1000, stayed the same after DPC sensitization.

As to time point: healthy volunteer bleed at 2 weeks. Unfractionated whole blood was the source from which total RNA was extracted. Source material: whole blood. The TCR sequence derives from a female donor in good health. Some clones in this sample may be carry-over from other donors' samples. J is TRBJ1-5 and V is TRBV7-6; D ambiguous. CDR3 residues: CASSLGRDQPQHF. CDR3 sequence (DNA): TGTGCCAGCAGCTTGGGAAGAGATCAGCCCCAGCATTTT.